Listed here are 17 T cell receptor beta chains from one sample, sequenced in a study of blood T cell repertoires in COVID-19. Using immunoSEQ multiplex PCR, the repertoire was profiled, and TCRdb retains in-frame clones only, with some absent. This sample has fewer than 350,000 clones; 88% occur once, and the top ten carry 2% to 2.5%. The sample was PBMCs or T cells enriched from blood (not recorded which). The receptors stem from a woman aged 60-70 years in a cohort exposed to, infected with or recovered from COVID-19 (not recorded which).

The genes are TRBV5-1 and TRBJ2-7; D gene uncertain. The CDR3 sequence is 13 residues long. Germline CDR1 and CDR2: SGHRS and YFSETQ. With 1 base removed from V and 0 bases from J, the gap between germline ends came to 5 bases. As DNA, the CDR3 is TGCGCCAGCAGCTTGATGAGCTCCTACGAGCAGTACTTC. It translates to CASSLMSSYEQYF.

The chain couples TRBV27 to TRBJ2-1, with 12 positions matching TRBD2. CDR3 length: 15 residues. Trimming cost V 5 bases and J 4 bases; bases outside gene matches: 3. Germline values: CDR1 MNHEY, CDR2 SMNVEV (reference sequence). CDR3 amino acids: CASSPGLAGYNEQFF. The CDR3 coding sequence is TGTGCCAGCAGTCCGGGACTAGCGGGTTACAATGAGCAGTTCTTC.

This clone is a singleton in its sample. The sample carries other DNA sequences with the same CDR3. This sequence joins TRBV5-1 and TRBJ1-1, with 8 bases fitting TRBD1. With V trimmed by 4 bases and J by 1 base, 6 bases remained unmatched. This CDR3 has 15 residues. Germline CDR1 SGHRS, CDR2 YFSETQ. This CDR3 is CASSLDGQGNTEAFF. CDR3 nucleotides: TGCGCCAGCAGCCTCGACGGACAGGGGAACACTGAAGCTTTCTTT.

V gene TRBV2 combines with J gene TRBJ2-1; 11 positions match TRBD2. Germline V gives CDR1 SNHLY, CDR2 FYNNEI. The CDR3 is 15 amino acids. V dropped 6 bases and J dropped 2; count of bases not matched to a gene: 3. The CDR3 region is CASRGTSGAYNEQFF. DNA for the CDR3: TGTGCCAGCAGGGGGACTAGCGGAGCCTACAATGAGCAGTTCTTC.

The chain recombines TRBV19 with TRBJ1-6; D gene uncertain. The CDR3 has 15 amino acids. Trimming cost V 10 bases and J 0 bases, with 13 bases left between them. Germline CDR1 LNHDA, CDR2 SQIVND (reference sequence). The CDR3 protein is CATQDGSSYNSPLHF. DNA for the CDR3: TGTGCCACCCAAGACGGGAGCTCCTATAATTCACCCCTCCACTTT.

The rearrangement joins TRBV12-3 or TRBV12-4 to TRBJ2-7; 8 nucleotides agree with TRBD1. V lost 2 bases to trimming and J lost 5 bases; unmatched junction nucleotides: 2. CDR3 length: 13 residues. The DNA of the CDR3 is TGTGCCAGCAGTTTACAGGGGGCCCACGAGCAGTACTTC. Translated: CASSLQGAHEQYF.

The genes are TRBV5-4 and TRBJ1-2; D is possibly TRBD1 (6 bases). V was clipped by 0 bases and J by 5 bases, with 11 bases between them. Germline V gene lookup returns CDR1 SGHNT and CDR2 YYREEE (reference sequence). The CDR3 runs to 14 residues. CDR3 loop: CASSLAGELYGYTF. In DNA, the CDR3 is TGTGCCAGCAGCTTGGCAGGGGAACTATATGGCTACACCTTC.

The rearrangement uses TRBV28 and TRBJ2-3; D unresolved. V shed 5 bases and J shed 0 bases, with 6 bases lying between them. Germline V gives CDR1 MDHEN, CDR2 SYDVKM. This CDR3 has 13 amino acids. The DNA of the CDR3 is TGTGCCAGCAGTATGAGTAGCACAGATACGCAGTATTTT. Translation: CASSMSSTDTQYF.

The chain recombines TRBV7-9 with TRBJ2-2; 7 positions match TRBD2. The CDR3 has 15 amino acids. Losses at the gene ends were 4 bases for V and 3 bases for J; bases not matched to a gene: 5. Per the germline V gene, CDR1 is SEHNR and CDR2 is FQNEAQ (reference sequence). CDR3 coding DNA: TGTGCCAGCAGCTACCGCGGGAGCGACACCGGGGAGCTGTTTTTT. Translating gives CASSYRGSDTGELFF. Supplemented by reference TRBV7-9 and TRBJ2-2, the full variable domain reads DTGVSQNPRHKITKRGQNVTFRCDPISEHNRLYWYRQTLGQGPEFLTYFQNEAQLEKSRLLSDRFSAERPKGSFSTLEIQRTEQGDSAMYLCASSYRGSDTGELFFGEGSRLTVL.

Here the CDR3 DNA reads TGTGCCAGCTTGGCCCCCCAACGGACTAGCGGGAGGATCTATGAGCAGTTCTTC. Translating gives CASLAPQRTSGRIYEQFF. V usage is TRBV2 and J usage is TRBJ2-1, with 14 nucleotides matching TRBD2. Germline-derived CDR1 and CDR2 are SNHLY and FYNNEI. Unmatched junction bases numbered 17, after V lost 8 bases and J lost 8 bases. The CDR3 is 18 residues long.

The chain couples TRBV28 to TRBJ2-5; the match to TRBD1 covers 9 bases. This CDR3 has 18 amino acids. Germline values: CDR1 MDHEN, CDR2 SYDVKM. V dropped 5 bases and J dropped 1; count of bases not matched to a gene: 14. The CDR3 sequence is CASSRRDRVPRSQETQYF. CDR3 nucleotides: TGTGCCAGCAGTCGCCGGGACAGGGTGCCCCGCTCCCAAGAGACCCAGTACTTC. Looking up the rest from reference TRBV28 and TRBJ2-5 gives the full variable domain: DVKVTQSSRYLVKRTGEKVFLECVQDMDHENMFWYRQDPGLGLRLIYFSYDVKMKEKGDIPEGYSVSREKKERFSLILESASTNQTSMYLCASSRRDRVPRSQETQYFGPGTRLLVL.

V usage is TRBV19 and J usage is TRBJ2-7; 8 positions agree with TRBD1. CDR1 is LNHDA and CDR2 is SQIVND in the germline V gene (reference sequence). This CDR3 has 15 residues. Trimming took 2 bases from V and 4 from J; bases not matched to a gene: 7. The CDR3 DNA follows: TGTGCCAGTAGTATAACCGGACAGGGTGGGTACGAGCAGTACTTC. As protein: CASSITGQGGYEQYF. Using reference TRBV19 and TRBJ2-7 for the parts outside the CDR3, the full variable domain is DGGITQSPKYLFRKEGQNVTLSCEQNLNHDAMYWYRQDPGQGLRLIYYSQIVNDFQKGDIAEGYSVSREKKESFPLTVTSAQKNPTAFYLCASSITGQGGYEQYFGPGTRLTVT.

The chain carries TRBV2 and TRBJ2-3, with 7 bases fitting TRBD2. Per germline, CDR1 SNHLY and CDR2 FYNNEI. The J segment lost 2 bases and the V segment lost 6 bases, leaving 5 bases of the junction unmatched. CDR3 size: 14 residues. The CDR3 DNA reads as TGTGCCAGCAGAGACGGGAGGCTCACAGATACGCAGTATTTT. Translated: CASRDGRLTDTQYF.

This rearrangement joins TRBV7-6 to TRBJ2-2, with 7 bases fitting TRBD1. V dropped 6 bases and J dropped 3; count of bases not matched to a gene: 10. Germline CDR1 and CDR2: SGHVS and FNYEAQ. This CDR3 comprises 16 residues. The CDR3 sequence is CASSSRQGDYTGELFF. CDR3 sequence (DNA): TGTGCCAGCAGTTCGAGACAGGGCGATTACACCGGGGAGCTGTTTTTT.

The rearrangement uses TRBV15 and TRBJ2-7; D might be TRBD2 (6 bases). The CDR3 extends over 14 amino acids. Germline lookup yields CDR1 LNHNV and CDR2 YYDKDF (reference sequence). Trimming pared 8 bases from V and 4 bases from J, leaving 18 bases between. In DNA, the CDR3 is TGTGCCACCGGAGTGGGAGGCAGTAGGTACGAGCAGTACTTC. Protein sequence: CATGVGGSRYEQYF.

V usage is TRBV18 and J usage is TRBJ2-3, with a weak D call TRBD2 (6 bases). Germline V gives CDR1 KGHSH, CDR2 LQKENI. V was cut by 4 bases and J by 3 bases, with 8 bases left in between. CDR3 length equals 13 residues. CDR3 protein: CASSLADTDTQYF. CDR3 bases: TGTGCCAGCTCACTAGCGGATACAGATACGCAGTATTTT. The full variable domain, its missing parts supplied by reference TRBV18 and TRBJ2-3, is NAGVMQNPRHLVRRRGQEARLRCSPMKGHSHVYWYRQLPEEGLKFMVYLQKENIIDESGMPKERFSAEFPKEGPSILRIQQVVRGDSAAYFCASSLADTDTQYFGPGTRLTVL.

The table lists this clone with a count of one. The rearrangement joins TRBV27 to TRBJ2-7, with D possibly being TRBD2 (6 bases). This CDR3 region has 15 residues. Germline V lookup: CDR1 MNHEY, CDR2 SMNVEV (reference sequence). Trimming pared 5 bases from V and 2 bases from J, leaving 16 bases between. CDR3 sequence: CASSRTGTDTYEQYF. CDR3 bases: TGTGCCAGCAGTCGCACCGGGACTGACACCTACGAGCAGTACTTC.